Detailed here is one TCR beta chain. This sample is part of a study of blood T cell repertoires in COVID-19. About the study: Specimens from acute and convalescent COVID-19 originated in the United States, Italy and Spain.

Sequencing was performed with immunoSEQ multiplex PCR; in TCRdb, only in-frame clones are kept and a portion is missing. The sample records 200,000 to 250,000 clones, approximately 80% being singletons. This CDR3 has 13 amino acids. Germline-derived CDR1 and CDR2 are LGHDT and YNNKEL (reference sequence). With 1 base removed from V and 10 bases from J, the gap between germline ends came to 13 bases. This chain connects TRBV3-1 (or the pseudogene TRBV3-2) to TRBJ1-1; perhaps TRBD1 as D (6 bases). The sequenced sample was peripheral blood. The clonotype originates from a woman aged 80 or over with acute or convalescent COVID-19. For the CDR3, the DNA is TGTGCCAGCAGCCAAGGGTTGGGGGGGCGAGCTTTCTTT. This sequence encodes CASSQGLGGRAFF.